The rows below give T cell receptor beta chains drawn from one sample of a study of PD-1 blockade in classical Hodgkin lymphoma. The protocol was immunoSEQ multiplex PCR, while the TCRdb copy is restricted to in-frame clones and leaves out a portion. The sample has 15,000 to 20,000 clones; around 84% are singletons. The source was peripheral blood mononuclear cells (PBMCs), collected before the fourth cycle of nivolumab. These receptors originate from a human donor with classical Hodgkin lymphoma. The CDR3 runs from the conserved cysteine through the conserved F or W. D genes are given only for firm matches. For some rows the clone size is stated as once, few or many, or as a class when expanded; others skip it.

j_call v_call d_call clone_size cdr3_aa cdr3_nt
TRBJ1-3 TRBV9 NA NA CASSSGISSGNTIYF TGTGCCAGCAGCTCCGGCATCTCCTCTGGAAACACCATATATTTT
TRBJ2-3 TRBV7-9 TRBD2 NA CASSALAGGPSDTQYF TGTGCCAGCAGCGCCCTAGCGGGAGGGCCCTCAGATACGCAGTATTTT
TRBJ1-4 TRBV2 TRBD1 NA CASRARDRAKEKLFF TGTGCCAGCAGGGCCCGGGACAGGGCGAAAGAAAAACTGTTTTTT
TRBJ2-6 TRBV19 NA NA CASEQGAGANVLTF TGTGCCAGTGAACAGGGTGCTGGGGCCAACGTCCTGACTTTC
TRBJ2-5 TRBV10-1 NA NA CASSELVSGTQYF TGCGCCAGCAGTGAGTTGGTCTCGGGGACCCAGTACTTC
TRBJ1-2 TRBV7-2 NA NA CASGEQLNYGYTF TGTGCCAGCGGTGAACAGCTTAACTATGGCTACACCTTC
TRBJ2-5 TRBV7-9 NA few CASRRPGSEGTQYF TGTGCCAGCAGGAGGCCCGGGTCGGAGGGGACCCAGTACTTC
TRBJ1-2 TRBV19 NA NA CASTRGGLYGYTF TGTGCCAGTACCCGGGGGGGGTTGTACGGCTACACCTTC
TRBJ2-3 TRBV4-2 TRBD2 NA CASSQDNFSGTDTQYF TGTGCCAGCAGCCAAGATAATTTTAGCGGGACAGATACGCAGTATTTT
TRBJ1-1 TRBV5-1 NA NA CASSLEAGVGGEAFF TGCGCCAGCAGCTTGGAGGCGGGGGTTGGGGGTGAAGCTTTCTTT
TRBJ1-1 TRBV6-1 NA NA CASGSTEAFF TGTGCCAGCGGTTCCACTGAAGCTTTCTTT
TRBJ1-1 TRBV2 NA NA CASSEDIGTEAFF TGTGCCAGCAGTGAAGACATCGGCACTGAAGCTTTCTTT
TRBJ2-1 TRBV30 NA NA CAWSGLAQFF TGTGCCTGGAGTGGACTGGCGCAGTTCTTC
TRBJ2-7 TRBV7-2 NA NA CASSLSGYEQYF TGTGCCAGCAGCTTATCGGGCTACGAGCAGTACTTC
TRBJ1-2 TRBV7-9 NA few CASSPPGLNYGYTF TGTGCCAGCAGCCCCCCGGGCTTAAACTATGGCTACACCTTC
TRBJ2-5 TRBV7-8 TRBD1 NA CASSLRTGLLSGTQYF TGTGCCAGCAGCCTGAGGACAGGCCTGTTATCGGGGACCCAGTACTTC
TRBJ1-1 TRBV30 NA NA CAWSVRVNTEAFF TGTGCCTGGAGTGTACGGGTGAACACTGAAGCTTTCTTT
TRBJ2-3 TRBV10-3 NA once CAISAGTDTQYF TGTGCCATCAGCGCGGGCACAGATACGCAGTATTTT
TRBJ2-1 TRBV9 NA NA CASSVGGGSGNEQFF TGTGCCAGCAGCGTAGGAGGTGGCTCAGGCAATGAGCAGTTCTTC
TRBJ1-6 TRBV27 NA NA CASSYAGTTYSPLHF TGTGCCAGCAGTTATGCCGGGACAACATATTCACCCCTCCACTTT
TRBJ1-5 TRBV28 NA NA CASSTPGGGGDAPQHF TGTGCCAGCAGTACCCCGGGAGGAGGCGGGGACGCGCCCCAGCATTTT
TRBJ2-5 TRBV6-5 TRBD2 NA CASNRLAEETQYF TGTGCCAGCAATAGACTAGCGGAAGAGACCCAGTACTTC
TRBJ1-6 TRBV7-8 NA NA CASSGYRSSYNSPLHF TGTGCCAGCAGCGGATATCGGAGCTCCTATAATTCACCCCTCCACTTT
TRBJ2-5 TRBV5-1 NA NA CASSWANQGQETQYF TGCGCCAGCAGCTGGGCCAATCAGGGACAAGAGACCCAGTACTTC
TRBJ2-1 TRBV6-5 NA NA CASSHPGPGAEQFF TGTGCCAGCAGTCACCCTGGCCCGGGAGCTGAGCAGTTCTTC
TRBJ2-7 TRBV19 NA NA CASSLGLEYEQYF TGTGCCAGTAGTCTGGGACTGGAATACGAGCAGTACTTC
TRBJ2-2 TRBV14 NA NA CASSPPKASNTGELFF TGTGCCAGCAGCCCACCAAAGGCCTCGAACACCGGGGAGCTGTTTTTT
TRBJ1-5 TRBV4-3 TRBD1 NA CASSQEIRTGNQPQHF TGCGCCAGCAGCCAAGAGATCAGGACAGGGAATCAGCCCCAGCATTTT
TRBJ1-4 TRBV9 NA NA CASSVAIRDLF TGTGCCAGCAGCGTAGCTATCCGGGACCTTTTT
TRBJ1-2 TRBV9 NA NA CASSVGAGRPDYGYTF TGTGCCAGCAGCGTAGGGGCAGGGCGGCCCGACTATGGCTACACCTTC
TRBJ2-3 TRBV5-1 NA once CASSLGAGRPFTDTQYF TGCGCCAGCAGCTTAGGGGCGGGACGACCTTTCACAGATACGCAGTATTTT
TRBJ2-2 TRBV11-2 NA once CASSQTRQGNTGELFF TGTGCCAGCAGCCAAACTCGGCAGGGGAACACCGGGGAGCTGTTTTTT
TRBJ2-3 TRBV21-1 NA NA CASSPGLASDTQYF TGTGCCAGCAGCCCCGGACTAGCCTCAGATACGCAGTATTTT
TRBJ1-2 TRBV9 NA NA CASSGSHYTF TGTGCCAGCAGTGGGAGTCACTACACCTTC
TRBJ1-5 TRBV7-2 NA once CASSLGLPGQPQHF TGTGCCAGCAGCTTGGGTCTCCCGGGGCAGCCCCAGCATTTT